These 26 T cell receptor beta chains were sequenced from one sample in a study of neoadjuvant anti-PD-1 for oral cavity cancer. Measured with immunoSEQ multiplex PCR; TCRdb has only the in-frame clones, and not every one. Seen here are approximately 7,100 clones, over 70% observed once, and the top ten hold around 3.1%. Material: PBMCs, obtained before nivolumab (anti-PD-1) treatment. The receptors shown here come from a person aged 40-85 years with oral cavity squamous cell carcinoma.

This clone has only a few counts. The CDR3 region is CASNRDRDTEAFF. CDR3 DNA sequence: TGTGCCAGTAACCGGGACAGGGACACTGAAGCTTTCTTT. The chain has TRBV9 and TRBJ1-1; 9 bases are shared with TRBD1. From germline, CDR1 is SGDLS and CDR2 YYNGEE. The junction had 5 bases not matched to a gene; V was cut back by 8 bases and J by 3 bases. The CDR3 runs to 13 residues.

This sequence joins TRBV5-1 and TRBJ1-2; no firm D call. Germline V lookup: CDR1 SGHRS, CDR2 YFSETQ. The germline V and J ends were trimmed by 7 bases and 8 bases, with 21 bases remaining between them. CDR3 size: 14 residues. The CDR3 sequence: CASRMGQEAKGYTF. The DNA of the CDR3 is TGCGCCAGCCGAATGGGTCAGGAGGCAAAAGGCTACACCTTC. Combining the CDR3 with reference TRBV5-1 and TRBJ1-2 gives the whole variable domain KAGVTQTPRYLIKTRGQQVTLSCSPISGHRSVSWYQQTPGQGLQFLFEYFSETQRNKGNFPGRFSGRQFSNSRSEMNVSTLELGDSALYLCASRMGQEAKGYTFGSGTRLTVV.

The chain has TRBV5-5 and TRBJ2-3; TRBD1 matches at 7 bases. Germline trimming cut 4 bases from V and 4 bases from J; bases unmatched to any gene: 9. Germline-derived CDR1 and CDR2 are SGHKS and YYEKEE (reference sequence). This CDR3 is built from 15 residues. This chain's CDR3 is CASSIQSRGPDTQYF. Written as DNA, the CDR3 is TGTGCCAGCAGCATCCAATCGAGGGGGCCAGATACGCAGTATTTT. The variable domain in full, with the rest retrieved from reference TRBV5-5 and TRBJ2-3, is DAGVTQSPTHLIKTRGQQVTLRCSPISGHKSVSWYQQVLGQGPQFIFQYYEKEERGRGNFPDRFSARQFPNYSSELNVNALLLGDSALYLCASSIQSRGPDTQYFGPGTRLTVL.

The gene calls are TRBV28 and TRBJ1-1; D ambiguous. Looked up from germline, CDR1 is MDHEN and CDR2 is SYDVKM. Between the trimmed V and J ends, which lost 2 bases and 0 bases, there was a span of 4 bases. The CDR3 loop spans 13 amino acids. The CDR3 reads CASSLGMNTEAFF. CDR3 DNA: TGTGCCAGCAGTTTAGGGATGAACACTGAAGCTTTCTTT.

This chain uses TRBV29-1 with TRBJ2-3; D unresolved. V was clipped by 4 bases and J by 0 bases, with 17 bases between them. The CDR3 loop spans 16 amino acids. Germline V gene sequence: CDR1 SQVTM, CDR2 ANQGSEA. This CDR3 is CSVAQRTGPSTDTQYF. In nucleotides, the CDR3 is TGCAGCGTTGCACAGAGGACCGGGCCGAGCACAGATACGCAGTATTTT.

This chain joins TRBV7-9 and TRBJ1-2; D gene unclear. This CDR3 is built from 15 residues. Per germline, CDR1 SEHNR and CDR2 FQNEAQ (reference sequence). The ends were cut back, 1 base at V and 1 base at J, with 10 bases in the middle. The CDR3: CASSLDFADNYGYTF. The CDR3, as DNA: TGTGCCAGCAGCTTAGACTTTGCAGATAACTATGGCTACACCTTC.

The chain recombines TRBV5-1 with TRBJ1-4; a weak D match, TRBD1 (5 bases). CDR1 and CDR2 from the germline V gene are SGHRS and YFSETQ. Trimming pared 0 bases from V and 3 bases from J, leaving 6 bases between. This CDR3 is 14 amino acids long. The CDR3, as DNA: TGCGCCAGCAGCTTGGGACAGTCTAATGAAAAACTGTTTTTT. It codes for CASSLGQSNEKLFF.

The table lists this clone with a few counts. V is TRBV6-5 and J is TRBJ1-2, with 7 positions matching TRBD1. The CDR3 consists of 13 residues. Unmatched junction bases numbered 5, after V lost 6 bases and J lost 4 bases. CDR1 and CDR2 from the germline V gene are MNHEY and SVGAGI. The DNA for the CDR3 is TGTGCCAGCAGACCCGGACAGGTCTATGGCTACACCTTC. Residues: CASRPGQVYGYTF.

This clone was seen just once. This chain connects TRBV27 to TRBJ1-1; TRBD1 matches 8 bases. CDR1 MNHEY and CDR2 SMNVEV come from the germline V gene (reference sequence). The CDR3 runs 13 residues. Trimming removed 2 bases from V and 4 bases from J; junction bases left unmatched: 0. The CDR3 spells CASSLTGGTEAFF. CDR3 nucleotides: TGTGCCAGCAGTTTAACAGGGGGCACTGAAGCTTTCTTT.

V gene TRBV7-2 combines with J gene TRBJ2-5; no clear D. Germline lookup yields CDR1 SGHTA and CDR2 FQGNSA. The V end lost 0 bases, the J end lost 1 base, and 9 bases lay between the germline ends. This CDR3 spans 15 amino acids. DNA of the CDR3: TGTGCCAGCAGCTTAGCCGGGCAGTCCCAAGAGACCCAGTACTTC. Translation: CASSLAGQSQETQYF.

The gene calls are TRBV18 and TRBJ1-2; D is perhaps TRBD1 (6 bases). This CDR3 has 13 residues. Between the trimmed V and J ends, which lost 6 bases and 6 bases, there was a span of 14 bases. Germline lookup yields CDR1 KGHSH and CDR2 LQKENI. The CDR3 loop is CASSGQIMDGYTF. The DNA of the CDR3 is TGTGCCAGCTCCGGACAGATTATGGATGGCTACACCTTC.

The V gene is TRBV19, the J gene TRBJ2-1; no clear D. Trimming took 1 base from V and 0 from J, leaving 10 bases between them. The CDR3 consists of 16 residues. Germline V CDR1 and CDR2: LNHDA, SQIVND (reference sequence). For the CDR3, the DNA is TGTGCCAGTAGTATAGGGGCATTAAGCTCCTACAATGAGCAGTTCTTC. Encoded protein: CASSIGALSSYNEQFF.

The rearrangement joins TRBV11-2 to TRBJ1-1; D is perhaps TRBD1 (6 bases). The CDR3 runs to 15 residues. Germline loops: CDR1 SGHAT, CDR2 FQNNGV. V was pared by 5 bases and J by 1 base, with 14 bases between. Here the CDR3 reads CASSQGLGANTEAFF. The CDR3 coding sequence is TGTGCCAGCAGCCAGGGACTGGGGGCGAACACTGAAGCTTTCTTT.

The CDR3 region has the DNA TGTGCCAGCAGAGCTAGCGGGGGGAGCACAGATACGCAGTATTTT. Translation gives CASRASGGSTDTQYF. This chain joins TRBV6-6 and TRBJ2-3; 11 bases align to TRBD2. Germline V gene lookup returns CDR1 MNHNY and CDR2 SVGAGI (reference sequence). The V segment lost 6 bases and the J segment 0 bases; nucleotides outside the gene matches: 2. The CDR3 spans 15 residues.

V and J are TRBV7-6 and TRBJ2-5; 9 nucleotides align to TRBD1. The J call may be wrong; the DNA end is better matched by TRBJ2-7. CDR3 length equals 14 residues. Germline lookup yields CDR1 SGHVS and CDR2 FNYEAQ. CDR3 residues: CASSPTGQGYEQYF. CDR3 coding DNA: TGTGCCAGCAGCCCTACGGGACAGGGTTACGAGCAGTACTTC.

The V and J genes are TRBV2 and TRBJ2-1; D might be TRBD2 (5 bases). The V gene lost 4 bases and the J gene lost 11 bases, with 15 bases spanning the gap. This CDR3 is 13 amino acids long. From germline, CDR1 is SNHLY and CDR2 FYNNEI. The DNA for the CDR3 is TGTGCCAGCAGTGGGGAGAGGAGGAGCCAGCAGTTCTTC. It is translated as CASSGERRSQQFF.

The rearrangement links TRBV5-1 to TRBJ2-2, with 11 bases aligning to TRBD2. V gave up 1 base and J gave up 6 bases; unmatched junction bases: 8. Germline CDR1 SGHRS, CDR2 YFSETQ. The CDR3 runs to 17 residues. The CDR3 loop is CASSLTSGGLIPGELFF. CDR3 bases: TGCGCCAGCAGCTTGACTAGCGGGGGCCTAATTCCCGGGGAGCTGTTTTTT.

J is TRBJ1-2 and V is TRBV5-4, with no clear D. Germline CDR1 reads SGHNT; CDR2 reads YYREEE (reference sequence). The CDR3 has 14 amino acids. Trimming cost V 2 bases and J 0 bases, with 8 bases left between them. CDR3 amino acids: CASSLQQTNYGYTF. The CDR3 DNA sequence: TGTGCCAGCAGCTTACAACAGACTAACTATGGCTACACCTTC.

This clone was observed a handful of times. V gene TRBV5-1 combines with J gene TRBJ2-2; 10 positions agree with TRBD2. The trim removed 6 bases at V and 0 bases at J, leaving 5 bases unmatched. The germline V gene encodes CDR1 SGHRS and CDR2 YFSETQ. This CDR3 region has 16 residues. The CDR3 nucleotides are TGCGCCAGCAATCCTAGCGGGGGACCGAACACCGGGGAGCTGTTTTTT. Its translation is CASNPSGGPNTGELFF.

The chain is built from TRBV19 and TRBJ1-2, with TRBD1 matching over 7 bases. The CDR3 is 16 amino acids. Germline values: CDR1 LNHDA, CDR2 SQIVND (reference sequence). Unmatched junction bases numbered 13, after V lost 3 bases and J lost 6 bases. Here the CDR3 reads CASSMRTGRWENGYTF. The CDR3 DNA sequence: TGTGCCAGTAGTATGCGGACAGGTAGATGGGAGAATGGCTACACCTTC. Together with reference TRBV19 and TRBJ1-2, the CDR3 gives the full variable domain: DGGITQSPKYLFRKEGQNVTLSCEQNLNHDAMYWYRQDPGQGLRLIYYSQIVNDFQKGDIAEGYSVSREKKESFPLTVTSAQKNPTAFYLCASSMRTGRWENGYTFGSGTRLTVV.

The chain has TRBV13 and TRBJ2-1, with TRBD2 matching 8 bases. The CDR3 totals 15 residues. The germline V gene has CDR1 PRHDT and CDR2 FYEKMQ (reference sequence). After removal of 4 bases from V and 0 bases from J, the junction contained 2 bases not matched to a gene. CDR3 coding DNA: TGTGCCAGCAGCTGGGGACTAGTCTCCTACAATGAGCAGTTCTTC. Its translation is CASSWGLVSYNEQFF.

This clone appeared once. This chain uses TRBV27 with TRBJ2-3; TRBD1 matches 8 bases. The germline V gene has CDR1 MNHEY and CDR2 SMNVEV (reference sequence). The CDR3 is 16 residues long. V lost 6 bases and J lost 2; bases outside the gene matches: 10. CDR3 amino acids: CASSRYTGGNTDTQYF. In DNA form, the CDR3 reads TGTGCCAGCAGCCGGTACACAGGGGGAAACACAGATACGCAGTATTTT.

The chain has TRBV7-8 and TRBJ1-5; the D gene is possibly TRBD1 (5 bases). The length of the CDR3 is 17 residues. The V gene's germline CDR1 is SGHVS and CDR2 FQNEAQ. The ends were cut back, 1 base at V and 0 bases at J, with 13 bases in the middle. CDR3 DNA sequence: TGTGCCAGCAGCTTAGATAGGGTGGACAATAGCAATCAGCCCCAGCATTTT. Its translation: CASSLDRVDNSNQPQHF.

V gene TRBV13 combines with J gene TRBJ2-7, with D perhaps TRBD1 (6 bases). V gave up 3 bases and J gave up 0 bases, with 9 bases separating them. The CDR3 loop spans 14 amino acids. Germline CDR1 reads PRHDT; CDR2 reads FYEKMQ (reference sequence). CDR3 coding DNA: TGTGCCAGCAGCTTCACAGGGAGCTCCTACGAGCAGTACTTC. Amino acids: CASSFTGSSYEQYF.

The J gene is TRBJ2-7, the V gene TRBV28, with 12 bases lining up with TRBD2. Germline V gene sequence: CDR1 MDHEN, CDR2 SYDVKM. The CDR3 sequence is 14 residues long. The trim removed 6 bases at V and 7 bases at J, leaving 7 bases unmatched. CDR3 region: CASSPSGGAWEQYF. In nucleotides, the CDR3 is TGTGCCAGCAGCCCTAGCGGGGGGGCGTGGGAGCAGTACTTC.

This clone was seen once. The V gene is TRBV7-8, the J gene TRBJ2-5; D is perhaps TRBD1 or TRBD2 (6 bases each). The V end lost 6 bases, the J end lost 1 base, and 15 bases lay between the germline ends. The CDR3 loop spans 15 amino acids. In germline, CDR1 is SGHVS, CDR2 FQNEAQ. CDR3 sequence: CASSPGGSPQETQYF. CDR3 bases: TGTGCCAGCAGTCCCGGGGGCTCCCCCCAAGAGACCCAGTACTTC.